This T cell receptor beta chain was obtained from a study of blood T cell repertoires in COVID-19. Looking at the study overall: Specimens from acute and convalescent COVID-19 originated in the United States, Italy and Spain. T cells, B-cell-depleted T cells, or PBMCs supplied cDNA or gDNA.

CDR1 is PRHDT and CDR2 is FYEKMQ in the germline V gene (reference sequence). This CDR3 comprises 18 residues. Between the trimmed V and J ends, which lost 4 bases and 4 bases, there was a span of 24 bases. Original methodology: Estimation of nucleated cell counts relied on the amplification of reference gene primers. Data came from immunoSEQ multiplex PCR; TCRdb stores just in-frame clones and leaves some out. The V and J calls and clone size were taken over from that table, and D and trimming were inferred from the DNA. The table has fewer than 200,000 clones, 76% seen once. This TCR derives from a woman between 45 and 65 years old with active or convalescent COVID-19. The rearrangement uses TRBV13 and TRBJ2-3; D might be TRBD1 (6 bases). What was sequenced was peripheral blood. CDR3 coding DNA: TGTGCCAGCAGCTCCCAAACCCGACAGGCAACTTGGGCAGATACGCAGTATTTT. Protein product: CASSSQTRQATWADTQYF.